The sequence of this T cell receptor (beta chain) was determined in a study of blood T cell repertoires in COVID-19. Whole-study context: Both acute and convalescent COVID-19 samples were obtained from the United States, Italy and Spain. The analysed material was cDNA or gDNA that came from T cells, B-cell-depleted T cells, or PBMCs.

Original handling: Nucleated cell counts were estimated from reference gene primer amplification. The table came from immunoSEQ multiplex PCR; TCRdb's copy has only in-frame clones and leaves some out. V and J calls and clone size are those listed in that table; D and trimming were worked out from the DNA. Among around 160,000 clones listed, roughly 86% were seen once. Germline CDR1 SGHRS, CDR2 YFSETQ. CDR3 length: 16 residues. V dropped 7 bases and J dropped 1; count of bases not matched to a gene: 11. This TCR derives from a man aged 18 to 30 with acute or convalescent COVID-19. J is TRBJ2-3 and V is TRBV5-1; 8 bases agree with TRBD1. The sequenced material came from peripheral blood. The CDR3, as DNA: TGCGCCAGCCTAGGCGGGGCAGGGGGCGGCACAGATACGCAGTATTTT. Translation gives CASLGGAGGGTDTQYF. Combining the CDR3 with reference TRBV5-1 and TRBJ2-3 gives the whole variable domain KAGVTQTPRYLIKTRGQQVTLSCSPISGHRSVSWYQQTPGQGLQFLFEYFSETQRNKGNFPGRFSGRQFSNSRSEMNVSTLELGDSALYLCASLGGAGGGTDTQYFGPGTRLTVL.